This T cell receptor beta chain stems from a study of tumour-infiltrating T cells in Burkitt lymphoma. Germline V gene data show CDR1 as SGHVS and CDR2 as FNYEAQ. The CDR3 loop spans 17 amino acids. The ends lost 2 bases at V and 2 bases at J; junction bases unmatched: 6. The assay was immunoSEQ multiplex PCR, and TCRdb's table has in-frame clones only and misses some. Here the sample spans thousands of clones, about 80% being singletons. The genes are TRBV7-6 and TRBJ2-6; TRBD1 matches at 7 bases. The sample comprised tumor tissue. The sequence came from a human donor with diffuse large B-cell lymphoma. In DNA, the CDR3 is TGTGCCAGCAGCTTAAGTTCCGGGACAGCTGGGGCCAACGTCCTGACTTTC. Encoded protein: CASSLSSGTAGANVLTF.